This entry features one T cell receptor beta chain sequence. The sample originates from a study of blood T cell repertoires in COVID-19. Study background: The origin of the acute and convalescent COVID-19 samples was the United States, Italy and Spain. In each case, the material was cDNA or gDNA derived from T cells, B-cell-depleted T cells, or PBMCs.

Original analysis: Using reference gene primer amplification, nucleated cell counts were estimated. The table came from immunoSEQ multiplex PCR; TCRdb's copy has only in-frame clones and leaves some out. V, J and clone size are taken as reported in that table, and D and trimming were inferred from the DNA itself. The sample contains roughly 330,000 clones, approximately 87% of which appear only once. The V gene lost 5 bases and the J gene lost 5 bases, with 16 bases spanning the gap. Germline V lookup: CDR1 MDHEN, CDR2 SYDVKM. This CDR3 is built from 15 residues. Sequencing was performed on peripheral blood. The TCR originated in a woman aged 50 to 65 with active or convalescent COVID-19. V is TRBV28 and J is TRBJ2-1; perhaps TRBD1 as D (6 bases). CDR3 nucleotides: TGTGCCAGCAGTCCAGGGGCAAAGAAAAACAATGAGCAGTTCTTC. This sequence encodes CASSPGAKKNNEQFF.